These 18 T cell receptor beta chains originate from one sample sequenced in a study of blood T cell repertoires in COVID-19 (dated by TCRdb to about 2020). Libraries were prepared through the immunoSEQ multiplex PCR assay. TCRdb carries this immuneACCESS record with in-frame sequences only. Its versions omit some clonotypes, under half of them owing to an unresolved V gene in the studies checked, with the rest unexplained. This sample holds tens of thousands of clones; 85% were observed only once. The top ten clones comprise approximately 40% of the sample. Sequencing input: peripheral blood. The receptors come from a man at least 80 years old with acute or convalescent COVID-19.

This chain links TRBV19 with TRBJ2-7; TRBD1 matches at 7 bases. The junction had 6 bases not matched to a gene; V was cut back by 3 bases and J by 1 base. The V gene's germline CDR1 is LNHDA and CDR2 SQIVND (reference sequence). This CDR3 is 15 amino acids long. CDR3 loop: CASSIQGQTSYEQYF. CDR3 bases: TGTGCCAGTAGTATTCAGGGACAGACTTCCTACGAGCAGTACTTC. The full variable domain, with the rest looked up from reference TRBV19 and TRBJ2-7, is DGGITQSPKYLFRKEGQNVTLSCEQNLNHDAMYWYRQDPGQGLRLIYYSQIVNDFQKGDIAEGYSVSREKKESFPLTVTSAQKNPTAFYLCASSIQGQTSYEQYFGPGTRLTVT.

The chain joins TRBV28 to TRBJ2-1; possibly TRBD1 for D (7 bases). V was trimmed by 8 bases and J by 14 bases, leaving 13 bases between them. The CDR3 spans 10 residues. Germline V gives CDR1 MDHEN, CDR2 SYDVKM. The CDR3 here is CASGGRGEFF. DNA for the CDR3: TGTGCCAGCGGTGGCAGGGGGGAGTTCTTC. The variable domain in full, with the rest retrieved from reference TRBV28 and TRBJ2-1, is DVKVTQSSRYLVKRTGEKVFLECVQDMDHENMFWYRQDPGLGLRLIYFSYDVKMKEKGDIPEGYSVSREKKERFSLILESASTNQTSMYLCASGGRGEFFGPGTRLTVL.

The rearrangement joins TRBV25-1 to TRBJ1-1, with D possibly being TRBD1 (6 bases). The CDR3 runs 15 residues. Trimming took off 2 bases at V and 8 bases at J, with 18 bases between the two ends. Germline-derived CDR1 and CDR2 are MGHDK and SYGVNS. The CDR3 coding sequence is TGTGCCAGCAGTGAACCCCGCCCAGGGGTCGAGGAAGCTTTCTTT. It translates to CASSEPRPGVEEAFF.

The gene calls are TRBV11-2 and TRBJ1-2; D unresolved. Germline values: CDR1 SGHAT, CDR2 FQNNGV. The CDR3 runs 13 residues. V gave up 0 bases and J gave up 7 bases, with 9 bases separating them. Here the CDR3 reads CASSLETTGGYTF. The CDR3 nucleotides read TGTGCCAGCAGCTTAGAAACTACGGGTGGCTACACCTTC.

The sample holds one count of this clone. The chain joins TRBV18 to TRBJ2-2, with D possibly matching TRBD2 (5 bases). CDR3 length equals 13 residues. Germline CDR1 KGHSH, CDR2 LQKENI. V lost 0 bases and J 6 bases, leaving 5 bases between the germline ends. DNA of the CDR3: TGTGCCAGCTCACCACCGGGAGCCGGGGAGCTGTTTTTT. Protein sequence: CASSPPGAGELFF.

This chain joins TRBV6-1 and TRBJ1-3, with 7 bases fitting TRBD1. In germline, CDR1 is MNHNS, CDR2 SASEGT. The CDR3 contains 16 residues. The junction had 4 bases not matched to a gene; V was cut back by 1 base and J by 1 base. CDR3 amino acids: CASSEVWDSSGNTIYF. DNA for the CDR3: TGTGCCAGCAGTGAAGTGTGGGACAGTTCTGGAAACACCATATATTTT.

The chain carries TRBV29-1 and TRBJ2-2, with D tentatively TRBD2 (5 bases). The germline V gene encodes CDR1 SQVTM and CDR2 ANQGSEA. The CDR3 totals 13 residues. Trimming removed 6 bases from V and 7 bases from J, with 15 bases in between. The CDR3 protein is CSVGVKEDGELFF. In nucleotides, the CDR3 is TGCAGCGTAGGCGTCAAGGAGGACGGGGAGCTGTTTTTT.

CDR3 sequence: CASSLQGGTEAFF. CDR3 sequence (DNA): TGTGCCAGCAGTTTGCAGGGAGGCACTGAAGCTTTCTTT. This chain connects TRBV28 to TRBJ1-1; a possible D gene is TRBD1 (5 bases). The CDR3 loop spans 13 amino acids. Per germline, CDR1 MDHEN and CDR2 SYDVKM. Deletions cut 3 bases from V and 4 bases from J, with 9 bases between.

The CDR3: CASKYGTAYNSPLHF. In DNA form, the CDR3 reads TGCGCCAGCAAATACGGGACAGCGTATAATTCACCCCTCCACTTT. The chain recombines TRBV5-1 with TRBJ1-6; 7 nucleotides agree with TRBD1. Germline lookup yields CDR1 SGHRS and CDR2 YFSETQ. J was trimmed by 4 bases and V by 6 bases; bases with no gene match: 7. CDR3 length equals 15 residues.

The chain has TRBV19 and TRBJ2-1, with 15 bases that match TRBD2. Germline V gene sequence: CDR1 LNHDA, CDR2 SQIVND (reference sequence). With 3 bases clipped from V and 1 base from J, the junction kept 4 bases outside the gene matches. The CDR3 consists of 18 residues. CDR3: CASSISGTSGRSYNEQFF. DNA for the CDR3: TGTGCCAGTAGTATTTCCGGGACTAGCGGGAGGTCCTACAATGAGCAGTTCTTC. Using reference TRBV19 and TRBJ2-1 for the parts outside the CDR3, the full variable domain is DGGITQSPKYLFRKEGQNVTLSCEQNLNHDAMYWYRQDPGQGLRLIYYSQIVNDFQKGDIAEGYSVSREKKESFPLTVTSAQKNPTAFYLCASSISGTSGRSYNEQFFGPGTRLTVL.

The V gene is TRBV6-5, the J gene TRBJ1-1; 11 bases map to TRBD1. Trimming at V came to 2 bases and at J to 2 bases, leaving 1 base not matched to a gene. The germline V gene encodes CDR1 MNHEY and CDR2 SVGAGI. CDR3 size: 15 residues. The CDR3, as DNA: TGTGCCAGCAGTTACGGGACAGGGGGAAACACTGAAGCTTTCTTT. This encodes CASSYGTGGNTEAFF.

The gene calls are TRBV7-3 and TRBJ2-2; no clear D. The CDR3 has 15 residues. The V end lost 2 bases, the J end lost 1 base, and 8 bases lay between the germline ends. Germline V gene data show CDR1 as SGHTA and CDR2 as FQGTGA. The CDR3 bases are TGTGCCAGCAGCTTAGGCACCGTGAACACCGGGGAGCTGTTTTTT. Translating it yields CASSLGTVNTGELFF. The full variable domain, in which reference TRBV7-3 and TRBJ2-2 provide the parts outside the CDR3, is GAGVSQTPSNKVTEKGKYVELRCDPISGHTALYWYRQSLGQGPEFLIYFQGTGAADDSGLPNDRFFAVRPEGSVSTLKIQRTERGDSAVYLCASSLGTVNTGELFFGEGSRLTVL.

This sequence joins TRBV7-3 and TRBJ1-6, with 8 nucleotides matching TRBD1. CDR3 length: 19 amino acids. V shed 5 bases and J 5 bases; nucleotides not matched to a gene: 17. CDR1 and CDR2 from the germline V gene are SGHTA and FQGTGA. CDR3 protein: CASSIKGEEDRANNSPLHF. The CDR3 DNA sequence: TGTGCCAGCAGCATCAAGGGGGAGGAGGACAGGGCAAATAATTCACCCCTCCACTTT.

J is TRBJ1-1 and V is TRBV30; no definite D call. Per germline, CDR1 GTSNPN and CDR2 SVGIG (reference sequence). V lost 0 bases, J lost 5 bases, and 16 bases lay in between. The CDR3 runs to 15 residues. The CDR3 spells CAWSVPPGGGTEAFF. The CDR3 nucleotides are TGTGCCTGGAGTGTCCCCCCAGGAGGAGGGACTGAAGCTTTCTTT.

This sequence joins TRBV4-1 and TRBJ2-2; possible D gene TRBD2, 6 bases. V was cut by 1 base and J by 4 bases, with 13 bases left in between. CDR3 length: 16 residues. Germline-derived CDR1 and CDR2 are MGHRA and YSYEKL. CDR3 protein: CASSQGHGGGTGELFF. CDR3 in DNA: TGCGCCAGCAGCCAAGGTCACGGGGGAGGCACCGGGGAGCTGTTTTTT.

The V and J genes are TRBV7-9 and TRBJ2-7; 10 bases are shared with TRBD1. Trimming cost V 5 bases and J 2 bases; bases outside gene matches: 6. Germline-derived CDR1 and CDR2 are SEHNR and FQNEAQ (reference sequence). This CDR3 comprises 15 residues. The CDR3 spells CASSGDRGDPYEQYF. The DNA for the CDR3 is TGTGCCAGCAGCGGGGACAGGGGCGATCCCTACGAGCAGTACTTC.

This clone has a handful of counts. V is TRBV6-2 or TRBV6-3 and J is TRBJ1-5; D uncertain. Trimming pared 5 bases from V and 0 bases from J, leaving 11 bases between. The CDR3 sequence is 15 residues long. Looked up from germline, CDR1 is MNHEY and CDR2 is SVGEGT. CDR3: CASSLVEASNQPQHF. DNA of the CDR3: TGTGCCAGCAGTCTAGTTGAAGCTAGCAATCAGCCCCAGCATTTT.

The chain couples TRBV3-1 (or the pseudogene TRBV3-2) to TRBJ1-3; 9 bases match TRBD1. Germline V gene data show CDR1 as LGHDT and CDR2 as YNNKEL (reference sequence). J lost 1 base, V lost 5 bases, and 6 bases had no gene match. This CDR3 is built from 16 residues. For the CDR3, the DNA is TGTGCCAGCAGCACGTCCGGGACAGGGTCTGGAAACACCATATATTTT. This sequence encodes CASSTSGTGSGNTIYF.